What follows are 21 T cell receptor beta chains derived from one specimen sequenced in a study of cytomegalovirus exposure and HLA in healthy donors. Use of 60 Vbeta and 13 Jbeta primers characterized the PCR. Some clones are missing from TCRdb's copy, which holds only in-frame ones; the method was immunoSEQ multiplex PCR. This repertoire shows over 100,000 clones, just under 80% found once; its top ten account for 4.5% to 5.5%. What was sequenced was PBMCs. The receptors originated from a young man in good health and CMV-seronegative.

This clone has a single count. The rearrangement links TRBV25-1 to TRBJ2-7, with D possibly being TRBD1 (6 bases). The CDR3 has 13 amino acids. Germline CDR1 MGHDK, CDR2 SYGVNS. V lost 6 bases, J lost 5 bases, and 14 bases lay in between. The CDR3 here is CASRGALGHEQYF. CDR3 DNA sequence: TGTGCCAGCAGGGGGGCGTTAGGGCACGAGCAGTACTTC.

In DNA, the CDR3 is TGCGCCAGCAGCGCGGAAACCTACAATGAGCAGTTCTTC. Translation: CASSAETYNEQFF. The J gene is TRBJ2-1, the V gene TRBV5-1; D remains unclear. The V gene lost 4 bases and the J gene lost 2 bases, with 7 bases spanning the gap. Germline V gene lookup returns CDR1 SGHRS and CDR2 YFSETQ. This CDR3 is 13 amino acids long.

The chain recombines TRBV4-3 with TRBJ2-7; 8 bases align to TRBD2. Germline values: CDR1 LGHNA, CDR2 YSLEER. With V trimmed by 1 base and J by 0 bases, 8 bases remained unmatched. The CDR3 covers 17 residues. Here the CDR3 reads CASSQALTSGSSYEQYF. The CDR3 DNA reads TGCGCCAGCAGCCAAGCCCTAACTAGCGGTAGCTCCTACGAGCAGTACTTC.

J is TRBJ2-1 and V is TRBV2; 7 nucleotides agree with TRBD2. This CDR3 has 13 residues. J was trimmed by 12 bases and V by 7 bases; bases with no gene match: 12. The germline V gene encodes CDR1 SNHLY and CDR2 FYNNEI. In nucleotides, the CDR3 is TGTGCCAGCACCGCGGGGGAGGGCCATGGGCAGTTCTTC. Its translation: CASTAGEGHGQFF.

This clone was recorded a few times. The chain combines TRBV14 with TRBJ2-5; TRBD1 matches 7 bases. Germline V gene sequence: CDR1 SGHDN, CDR2 FVKESK. Trimming took 3 bases from V and 8 from J; bases not matched to a gene: 9. This CDR3 contains 14 residues. The CDR3: CASSQGQRRVTQYF. CDR3 DNA: TGTGCCAGCAGCCAGGGACAGAGGCGGGTTACCCAGTACTTC.

The V and J genes are TRBV5-1 and TRBJ2-6; 7 bases agree with TRBD1. This CDR3 has 18 amino acids. Unmatched junction bases numbered 10, after V lost 4 bases and J lost 0 bases. Germline values: CDR1 SGHRS, CDR2 YFSETQ. The CDR3 DNA reads TGCGCCAGCAGCCCCTGGGGACAGCCAAGCTCTGGGGCCAACGTCCTGACTTTC. Protein: CASSPWGQPSSGANVLTF.

The chain combines TRBV5-5 with TRBJ1-1; no definite D call. Germline values: CDR1 SGHKS, CDR2 YYEKEE (reference sequence). The length of the CDR3 is 12 residues. Trimming removed 2 bases at V and 11 bases at J, with 13 bases between. The CDR3 loop reads CASSFRSAVAFF. CDR3 nucleotide sequence: TGTGCCAGCAGCTTCAGATCTGCTGTCGCTTTCTTT.

The chain employs TRBV2 and TRBJ1-4; D is undetermined. Trimming took 7 bases from V and 5 from J, leaving 11 bases between them. The CDR3 contains 13 residues. Per germline, CDR1 SNHLY and CDR2 FYNNEI. CDR3 in amino acids: CASTRAQNEKLFF. The CDR3 bases are TGTGCCAGCACCAGAGCGCAAAATGAAAAACTGTTTTTT.

The CDR3 reads CASSDHILVSGLAGGHDTDTQYF. The CDR3 coding sequence is TGTGCCAGCAGTGACCACATACTCGTATCGGGACTAGCGGGAGGGCACGACACAGATACGCAGTATTTT. The chain has TRBV6-4 and TRBJ2-3; TRBD2 matches 16 bases. Germline values: CDR1 MRHNA, CDR2 SNTAGT. The CDR3 is 23 amino acids. The J segment lost 2 bases and the V segment lost 2 bases, leaving 19 bases of the junction unmatched.

The J gene is TRBJ2-1, the V gene TRBV28; a possible D gene is TRBD1 (7 bases). The V gene lost 4 bases and the J gene lost 6 bases, with 13 bases spanning the gap. The CDR3 loop spans 14 amino acids. The germline V gene encodes CDR1 MDHEN and CDR2 SYDVKM. The CDR3 protein is CASSYDREVNEQFF. As DNA, the CDR3 is TGTGCCAGCAGTTACGACAGGGAGGTCAATGAGCAGTTCTTC.

V usage is TRBV4-2 and J usage is TRBJ1-1; no reliable D call. Looked up from germline, CDR1 is LGHNA and CDR2 is YNFKEQ. With 2 bases removed from V and 2 bases from J, the gap between germline ends came to 18 bases. The CDR3 spans 17 residues. CDR3 protein: CASSQFGRHIDNTEAFF. CDR3 bases: TGTGCCAGCAGCCAATTTGGGAGACATATTGACAACACTGAAGCTTTCTTT.

The rearrangement links TRBV27 to TRBJ2-1; maybe TRBD1 (6 bases). Germline values: CDR1 MNHEY, CDR2 SMNVEV (reference sequence). Trimming shortened V by 3 bases and J by 1 base, and 7 bases separated the two germline ends. The CDR3 totals 14 residues. CDR3: CASSFTGSYNEQFF. As DNA, the CDR3 is TGTGCCAGCAGTTTTACAGGGTCCTACAATGAGCAGTTCTTC.

CDR3 residues: CATSRAREATYEQYF. For the CDR3, the DNA is TGTGCCACCAGCAGAGCCCGGGAGGCCACCTACGAGCAGTACTTC. This chain connects TRBV15 to TRBJ2-7; 7 nucleotides match TRBD2. V lost 1 base and J lost 2; bases outside the gene matches: 5. The CDR3 covers 15 residues. Germline V gene data show CDR1 as LNHNV and CDR2 as YYDKDF (reference sequence).

In its sample, this clone was seen once. At one end the junction does not follow the germline gene, possibly because of a read error. V and J are TRBV7-2 and TRBJ1-2; 7 bases match TRBD1. The CDR3 covers 15 residues. The germline CDR1 and CDR2 sequences are SGHTA and FQGNSA. The CDR3 coding sequence is TGTGCCAGCAGCCTAGCCTGGGGGACAGAATATGGCTACACCTTC. Encoded protein: CASSLAWGTEYGYTF.

The table lists this clone with a count of one. The V gene is TRBV7-2, the J gene TRBJ2-3; 11 bases fit TRBD2. J gave up 2 bases and V 3 bases, and 1 base lay outside the gene matches. CDR3 size: 15 residues. Germline V gives CDR1 SGHTA, CDR2 FQGNSA. CDR3 protein: CASSFSGGATDTQYF. The CDR3, as DNA: TGTGCCAGCAGCTTTAGCGGGGGGGCCACAGATACGCAGTATTTT.

This clone was found once. The rearrangement links TRBV9 to TRBJ1-1; D remains ambiguous. The V and J ends lost 4 bases and 6 bases respectively, with 13 bases between them. Germline CDR1 is SGDLS and CDR2 is YYNGEE. CDR3 length: 13 amino acids. CDR3 DNA: TGTGCCAGCAGCTCCCGAGGAGGTTCTGAAGCTTTCTTT. Its translation is CASSSRGGSEAFF.

Only a few counts were recorded for this clone. The chain is built from TRBV5-6 and TRBJ1-5; D remains unclear. The V end lost 0 bases, the J end lost 2 bases, and 9 bases lay between the germline ends. Germline V CDR1 and CDR2: SGHDT, YYEEEE. There are 15 residues in the CDR3. CDR3 in amino acids: CASSLAVGGNQPQHF. The CDR3 DNA follows: TGTGCCAGCAGCTTGGCCGTGGGAGGCAATCAGCCCCAGCATTTT.

The chain has TRBV11-2 and TRBJ1-3; tentative D call: TRBD1 (6 bases). This CDR3 spans 15 amino acids. Between the trimmed V and J ends, which lost 5 bases and 4 bases, there was a span of 15 bases. CDR1 and CDR2 (germline): SGHAT, FQNNGV. The CDR3 nucleotides are TGTGCCAGCAGCCCCATCCAGGGGAACGGAAACACCATATATTTT. Translation: CASSPIQGNGNTIYF.

The chain recombines TRBV28 with TRBJ1-5; D gene uncertain. Trimming shortened V by 6 bases and J by 0 bases, and 15 bases separated the two germline ends. CDR3 size: 16 residues. Germline V gives CDR1 MDHEN, CDR2 SYDVKM. CDR3 in amino acids: CASSPDGKGSNQPQHF. In DNA, the CDR3 is TGTGCCAGCAGCCCCGACGGGAAAGGTAGCAATCAGCCCCAGCATTTT.

This rearrangement joins TRBV5-4 to TRBJ2-2, with 11 nucleotides matching TRBD2. Germline V gene data show CDR1 as SGHNT and CDR2 as YYREEE (reference sequence). CDR3 length equals 17 residues. V dropped 0 bases and J dropped 5; count of bases not matched to a gene: 6. The CDR3 loop is CASSLALSGRGTGELFF. The CDR3, as DNA: TGTGCCAGCAGCTTGGCTCTTAGCGGGAGGGGAACCGGGGAGCTGTTTTTT.

The table lists this clone with a few counts. The V call is TRBV19, the J call TRBJ2-7; 7 nucleotides agree with TRBD1. The ends lost 8 bases at V and 3 bases at J; junction bases unmatched: 13. This CDR3 is 15 amino acids long. Germline V gene data show CDR1 as LNHDA and CDR2 as SQIVND (reference sequence). CDR3 in amino acids: CASLNGQVDRYEQYF. The CDR3 region has the DNA TGTGCCAGTCTTAACGGACAGGTTGACCGCTACGAGCAGTACTTC.